A selection of T cell receptor beta chains follows, all from one sample in a study of blood T cell repertoires in COVID-19. TCRdb keeps only in-frame clones here, not all; method: immunoSEQ multiplex PCR. The repertoire holds about 350,000 clones, around nine tenths seen once, with 3.9% in the top ten. Material for sequencing was peripheral blood. The receptors shown here come from a woman in her sixties or seventies with COVID-19, enrolled during active disease. Both conserved end residues are part of each CDR3. The order of the fields is J gene, clone size, V gene, D gene, CDR3 DNA, CDR3 protein. A D gene is named only where the DNA matches it firmly. The size of a clone is reported for some rows only, either as once, few or many, or as a class for expanded clones.

TRBJ1-6	NA	TRBV2	NA	TGTGCCAGCAGTGGCCGTACTCATAATTCACCCCTCCACTTT	CASSGRTHNSPLHF
TRBJ1-4	NA	TRBV5-1	TRBD1	TGCGCCAGCAGCCAGGGACAGGGCCGCGAAAAACTGTTTTTT	CASSQGQGREKLFF
TRBJ2-7	NA	TRBV19	TRBD1	TGTGCCAGTAGTACCCGGGACAGGCTTTACGAGCAGTACTTC	CASSTRDRLYEQYF
TRBJ2-7	NA	TRBV5-1	NA	TGCGCCAGCCGACTTGGGGGGGGCGAAGCTTGGTACGAGCAGTACTTC	CASRLGGGEAWYEQYF
TRBJ1-3	NA	TRBV7-9	NA	TGTGCCAGCAGCTTGGAGGCGTCTGGAAACACCATATATTTT	CASSLEASGNTIYF
TRBJ2-1	NA	TRBV12-3/TRBV12-4	NA	TGTGCCAGCAGTCCCCCCAACTACAATGAGCAGTTCTTC	CASSPPNYNEQFF
TRBJ2-7	NA	TRBV11-2	TRBD1	TGTGCCAGCAGCCCGGGACAGGGGGTTTACGAGCAGTACTTC	CASSPGQGVYEQYF
TRBJ2-7	NA	TRBV9	NA	TGTGCCAGCAGCGTATCACAGGGTACTTTCTACGAGCAGTACTTC	CASSVSQGTFYEQYF
TRBJ1-6	NA	TRBV7-6	NA	TGTGCCAGCAGCTTAGCGCAGAGTGGGGGCAAGCGTAGTTCACCCCTCCACTTT	CASSLAQSGGKRSSPLHF
TRBJ2-7	NA	TRBV5-5	NA	TGTGCCAGCAGCTTGGAGCTACAGGGGGGGTCCTACGAGCAGTACTTC	CASSLELQGGSYEQYF
TRBJ1-6	NA	TRBV19	NA	TGTGCCAGTAGTTTCCGACGGGGGAGCTCCTATAATTCACCCCTCCACTTT	CASSFRRGSSYNSPLHF
TRBJ2-2	few	TRBV2	TRBD2	TGTGCCAGCAGACGACTAGCGGGGGGACTGAACACCGGGGAGCTGTTTTTT	CASRRLAGGLNTGELFF
TRBJ1-5	once	TRBV2	TRBD1	TGTGCCAGCAGCCCCACGGGCAGGGGGACGGGGCAGCCCCAGCATTTT	CASSPTGRGTGQPQHF
TRBJ1-1	once	TRBV9	NA	TGTGCCAGCAGCCCACCCTCGGGGGATGGGACTGAAGCTTTCTTT	CASSPPSGDGTEAFF
TRBJ1-1	NA	TRBV6-6	NA	TGTGCCAGCAGTTTCAACAGGGTTGAAGCTTTCTTT	CASSFNRVEAFF
TRBJ1-2	NA	TRBV3-1/TRBV3-2	NA	TGTGCCAGCAGCGATGGAGTTTCAGGGTCTGGTGGCTACACCTTC	CASSDGVSGSGGYTF
TRBJ1-1	NA	TRBV9	NA	TGTGCCAGCAGCCCCCGACTGCAGTACACTGAAGCTTTCTTT	CASSPRLQYTEAFF
TRBJ2-2	NA	TRBV6-5	NA	TGTGCCAGCAGTTACTCGACACTCGGTTACACCGGGGAGCTGTTTTTT	CASSYSTLGYTGELFF
TRBJ1-1	once	TRBV7-9	NA	TGTGCCAGCACACCCCGGGGGTGGAGTGAAGCTTTCTTT	CASTPRGWSEAFF
TRBJ1-6	NA	TRBV19	TRBD1	TGTGCCAGTAACACCCGGGACAGAAATTCACCCCTCCACTTT	CASNTRDRNSPLHF
TRBJ2-3	NA	TRBV4-1	TRBD2	TGCGCCAGCAGCCAAACCCCTAGCGGGGTGGCATCAGATACGCAGTATTTT	CASSQTPSGVASDTQYF
TRBJ1-1	NA	TRBV27	NA	TGTGCCAGCAGTTTAAGGGAGCACACTGAAGCTTTCTTT	CASSLREHTEAFF
TRBJ2-7	NA	TRBV10-1	NA	TGCGCCAGCAGTGAGTCTCGCTTGGGGGCCGACGAGCAGTACTTC	CASSESRLGADEQYF
TRBJ1-6	NA	TRBV5-8	TRBD1	TGTGCCAGCAGCTCAAGGACAGGCGATAATTCACCCCTCCACTTT	CASSSRTGDNSPLHF
TRBJ1-2	NA	TRBV11-2	NA	TGTGCCAGCAGCCCCTCCATAGGGGACTCTTGGGGTAACTATGGCTACACCTTC	CASSPSIGDSWGNYGYTF
TRBJ2-3	NA	TRBV7-2	TRBD2	TGTGCCAGCAGCTCCCTAGCGGGGGGAGATACGCAGTATTTT	CASSSLAGGDTQYF
TRBJ2-1	NA	TRBV5-1	NA	TGCGCCAGCAGCTTGGCCCTACAGGTTTACAATGAGCAGTTCTTC	CASSLALQVYNEQFF
TRBJ1-2	NA	TRBV18	NA	TGTGCCAGCTCACCCACCCCTACAGGAGCTGTTAACTATGGCTACACCTTC	CASSPTPTGAVNYGYTF
TRBJ1-4	NA	TRBV6-6	TRBD1	TGTGCCAGTTCCCCATCTGGGACAGGGGATGAAAAACTGTTTTTT	CASSPSGTGDEKLFF
TRBJ1-1	NA	TRBV19	NA	TGTGCCAGTAGTATAGATCGCAGGGACTTCTCGGCTGAAGCTTTCTTT	CASSIDRRDFSAEAFF
TRBJ2-7	NA	TRBV10-3	TRBD2	TGTGCCATCAGGGGGACTAGCGGGTACGAGCAGTACTTC	CAIRGTSGYEQYF
TRBJ1-2	NA	TRBV28	TRBD1	TGTGCCAGCAGTTCACAGGGGTATGGCTACACCTTC	CASSSQGYGYTF
TRBJ1-2	NA	TRBV5-4	NA	TGTGCCAGCAGTCAGGGCGGTTACTATGGCTACACCTTC	CASSQGGYYGYTF
TRBJ1-5	NA	TRBV19	NA	TGTGCCAGTAGTATAGGGACATCTATGCCCCAGCATTTT	CASSIGTSMPQHF
TRBJ1-5	once	TRBV5-1	NA	TGCGCCAGCAGCTTGGTTTCGGGCAATCAGCCCCAGCATTTT	CASSLVSGNQPQHF
TRBJ2-7	NA	TRBV6-5	NA	TGTGCCAGCACCCCGGGGAAGTTCTACGAGCAGTACTTC	CASTPGKFYEQYF
TRBJ1-1	NA	TRBV7-2	NA	TGTGCCAGCAGCCCTAGGGGTACCCCTGAAGCTTTCTTT	CASSPRGTPEAFF
TRBJ2-2	NA	TRBV18	TRBD1	TGTGCCAGCTCACCCCCGGGACAGGGGACCACCGGGGAGCTGTTTTTT	CASSPPGQGTTGELFF
TRBJ1-4	NA	TRBV18	NA	TGTGCCAGCTCACCCCAGATCGGGGAAAAACTGTTTTTT	CASSPQIGEKLFF
TRBJ1-5	NA	TRBV6-4	TRBD1	TGTGCCAGCAGTGACGGCAGGGGGCGCGGTCAGCCCCAGCATTTT	CASSDGRGRGQPQHF